This T cell receptor beta chain comes out of a study of CD8 T cells in ankylosing spondylitis. Study-level results: The authors found the disease-linked clones to be CD8+ and relatively rare in peripheral blood. One TCR beta motif, made up of seven to nine highly homologous variants, appeared characteristic of ankylosing spondylitis blood.

With regard to this clonotype: Its antigen is unidentified.

Germline CDR1 is SGHRS and CDR2 is YFSETQ. The CDR3 is made up of 14 amino acids. Deletions cut 1 base from V and 5 bases from J, with 12 bases between. Researchers built TCR beta libraries using quantitative 5'-RACE with molecular barcodes. TCRdb re-analysed the 5' RACE reads in MiXCR, keeping a single row per CDR3 protein. The top ten clones hold around 0.92% of a sample with 400,000 to 450,000 distinct CDR3 sequences, roughly 15% of them seen once. Sequencing was done on a sample of blood, either unsorted or a sorted T cell fraction (not recorded which). The sequence came from a male donor with ankylosing spondylitis. The V and J genes are TRBV5-1 and TRBJ2-5; no definite D call. The CDR3 sequence is CASSLQGSEETQYF. CDR3 nucleotide sequence: TGCGCCAGCAGCTTGCAAGGTTCCGAGGAGACCCAGTACTTC.